The rows below give T cell receptor beta chains drawn from one sample of a study of blood T cell repertoires in COVID-19. The protocol was immunoSEQ multiplex PCR, while the TCRdb copy is restricted to in-frame clones and leaves out a portion. The sample includes around 130,000 clones, over 80% of them seen just once. Sequencing used peripheral blood. The receptors shown here come from a young man with COVID-19, enrolled during active disease. The CDR3 runs from the conserved cysteine through the conserved F or W. The order of the fields is D gene, clone size, J gene, V gene, CDR3 protein, CDR3 DNA. The D gene is left open where the match is weak. Clone sizes are given selectively: once, few, many, or a class where the clone is expanded.

>.|.|TRBJ1-5|TRBV28
CASRRTGRGNQPQHF
TGTGCCAGCAGGCGTACAGGGAGGGGGAATCAGCCCCAGCATTTT
>.|.|TRBJ1-4|TRBV19
CASSIRLAAANEKLFF
TGTGCCAGTAGTATACGACTCGCTGCAGCTAATGAAAAACTGTTTTTT
>.|.|TRBJ1-1|TRBV6-6
CASTRRGDTEAFF
TGTGCCAGCACCCGCCGGGGAGACACTGAAGCTTTCTTT
>.|.|TRBJ2-5|TRBV20-1
CSARRETQYF
TGCAGTGCTAGGAGAGAGACCCAGTACTTC
>.|.|TRBJ2-7|TRBV7-2
CASSLVDTSYEQYF
TGTGCCAGCAGCTTAGTGGACACCTCCTACGAGCAGTACTTC
>.|.|TRBJ1-2|TRBV6-1
CASSEGASAYGYTF
TGTGCCAGCAGTGAGGGGGCATCAGCCTATGGCTACACCTTC
>TRBD2|.|TRBJ2-7|TRBV5-4
CASVWEGGLAVTLAYEQYF
TGTGCCAGCGTATGGGAAGGGGGACTAGCGGTTACTTTGGCCTACGAGCAGTACTTC
>TRBD2|once|TRBJ2-1|TRBV5-5
CASSQLLAGGNEQFF
TGTGCCAGCAGCCAACTACTAGCGGGAGGTAATGAGCAGTTCTTC
>TRBD2|.|TRBJ2-2|TRBV28
CASSPGWLAGHTGELFF
TGTGCCAGCAGTCCAGGGTGGCTAGCGGGACACACCGGGGAGCTGTTTTTT
>TRBD1|once|TRBJ1-5|TRBV27
CASSRQGGQPQHF
TGTGCCAGCAGTCGACAGGGTGGTCAGCCCCAGCATTTT
>.|.|TRBJ1-5|TRBV19
CASSRGWGGNQPQHF
TGTGCCAGTAGCCGCGGATGGGGAGGCAATCAGCCCCAGCATTTT
>.|once|TRBJ1-5|TRBV28
CASSWGGAGSNQPQHF
TGTGCCAGCAGTTGGGGCGGGGCAGGTAGCAATCAGCCCCAGCATTTT
>.|few|TRBJ2-2|TRBV5-5
CASSLRRDNGGELFF
TGTGCCAGCAGCTTAAGACGGGATAACGGCGGGGAGCTGTTTTTT
>.|.|TRBJ2-2|TRBV7-2
CASSARLDGELFF
TGTGCCAGCAGCGCCCGACTAGACGGGGAGCTGTTTTTT
>.|once|TRBJ2-3|TRBV5-4
CASSPSLVGFSTDTQYF
TGTGCCAGCAGCCCCTCGTTGGTCGGGTTCAGCACAGATACGCAGTATTTT
>.|.|TRBJ1-2|TRBV9
CASSTSTEGSYGYTF
TGTGCCAGCAGCACCTCGACGGAGGGGAGCTATGGCTACACCTTC
>TRBD2|.|TRBJ2-7|TRBV28
CASSPDRGLAGGRQYF
TGTGCCAGCAGTCCAGACAGGGGACTAGCGGGGGGACGGCAGTACTTC
>TRBD1|few|TRBJ1-4|TRBV6-4
CASSEKGQGPEKLFF
TGTGCCAGCAGTGAAAAGGGACAGGGGCCTGAAAAACTGTTTTTT
>.|.|TRBJ2-7|TRBV6-5
CAGRLRGSSYEQYF
TGTGCCGGAAGGTTAAGAGGGAGCTCCTACGAGCAGTACTTC
>TRBD2|.|TRBJ2-7|TRBV28
CASTRGGEGYEQYF
TGTGCCAGCACCCGAGGAGGGGAGGGCTACGAGCAGTACTTC
>.|.|TRBJ2-5|TRBV15
CATSRSIQAQETQYF
TGTGCCACCAGCAGAAGTATTCAGGCTCAAGAGACCCAGTACTTC
>.|.|TRBJ1-1|TRBV7-2
CASSPSWQGRAFF
TGTGCCAGCAGCCCGTCGTGGCAGGGAAGAGCTTTCTTT
>.|once|TRBJ1-5|TRBV6-4
CASSDSFSDGRIQPQHF
TGTGCCAGCAGTGACTCTTTCTCGGACGGGAGGATTCAGCCCCAGCATTTT
>.|.|TRBJ1-5|TRBV28
CASSPLTRGSNQPQHF
TGTGCCAGCAGTCCCCTCACCAGGGGTAGCAATCAGCCCCAGCATTTT
>.|.|TRBJ2-3|TRBV6-5
CATQSSSTDTQYF
TGTGCCACGCAGTCAAGTAGCACAGATACGCAGTATTTT
>.|.|TRBJ2-7|TRBV4-1
CASSQEGASIGIYEQYF
TGCGCCAGCAGCCAAGAGGGGGCCTCCATCGGGATCTACGAGCAGTACTTC
>.|once|TRBJ2-5|TRBV28
CASSRQVLQETQYF
TGTGCCAGCTCCAGACAGGTCCTCCAAGAGACCCAGTACTTC
>TRBD2|.|TRBJ2-1|TRBV11-3
CASSLEGLAYNEQFF
TGTGCCAGCAGCTTAGAAGGACTAGCATACAATGAGCAGTTCTTC
>TRBD1|.|TRBJ2-7|TRBV5-1
CASSSTRTGDEQYF
TGCGCCAGCAGCTCAACCCGGACAGGGGACGAGCAGTACTTC
>.|.|TRBJ2-2|TRBV18
CASSPPSVTGELFF
TGTGCCAGCTCACCACCGTCAGTTACCGGGGAGCTGTTTTTT
>.|.|TRBJ1-1|TRBV5-6
CASSSLRGAEAFF
TGTGCCAGCAGCTCCCTCCGGGGGGCTGAAGCTTTCTTT
>TRBD2|.|TRBJ2-2|TRBV4-1
CASSQVGRAPTGELFF
TGCGCCAGCAGCCAAGTAGGGAGGGCCCCCACCGGGGAGCTGTTTTTT
>.|.|TRBJ1-1|TRBV19
CASSILPGRVGRPNTEAFF
TGTGCCAGTAGTATATTACCGGGAAGGGTTGGTCGCCCGAACACTGAAGCTTTCTTT
>TRBD2|.|TRBJ2-1|TRBV11-2
CASSLAGGHNEQFF
TGTGCCAGCAGCTTAGCGGGAGGCCACAATGAGCAGTTCTTC
>TRBD1|.|TRBJ2-1|TRBV29-1
CSVDSTGGGGQFF
TGCAGCGTTGATTCCACAGGGGGCGGGGGACAGTTCTTC
>.|.|TRBJ1-1|TRBV4-1
CASSQERQTMNTEAFF
TGCGCCAGCAGCCAGGAGAGGCAGACTATGAACACTGAAGCTTTCTTT
>TRBD2|.|TRBJ2-1|TRBV2
CASGRVEQFF
TGTGCCAGCGGGAGGGTTGAGCAGTTCTTC
>TRBD1|.|TRBJ2-7|TRBV4-2
CASSQGSGGEQYF
TGTGCCAGCAGCCAAGGATCAGGGGGCGAGCAGTACTTC
>TRBD1|.|TRBJ2-7|TRBV7-6
CASSLTDPGQGSEQYF
TGTGCCAGCAGCCTGACAGACCCGGGACAGGGGTCCGAGCAGTACTTC
>TRBD1|.|TRBJ1-2|TRBV18
CASSPRAGGAANYGYTF
TGTGCCAGCTCACCACGGGCAGGGGGCGCAGCTAACTATGGCTACACCTTC
>TRBD1|.|TRBJ1-2|TRBV19
CASSTRDSKTGYTF
TGTGCCAGTAGTACCCGGGACAGTAAGACGGGCTACACCTTC
>.|.|TRBJ1-1|TRBV10-3
CAISGFGDTEAFF
TGTGCCATCAGTGGATTCGGAGACACTGAAGCTTTCTTT
>TRBD2|.|TRBJ2-1|TRBV30
CAWTRAGVNEQFF
TGTGCCTGGACTAGAGCGGGGGTCAATGAGCAGTTCTTC
>TRBD1|.|TRBJ2-5|TRBV6-5
CASRNRGFQETQYF
TGTGCCAGCAGGAACAGGGGATTCCAAGAGACCCAGTACTTC
>.|.|TRBJ2-7|TRBV28
CASSPRPGEQYF
TGTGCCAGCAGTCCAAGGCCAGGGGAGCAGTACTTC
>.|.|TRBJ1-3|TRBV4-3
CASSLGQSSGNTIYF
TGCGCCAGCAGCCTTGGACAGAGCTCTGGAAACACCATATATTTT
>TRBD2|once|TRBJ2-5|TRBV2
CASSAENSGSGETQYF
TGTGCCAGCAGTGCCGAGAATAGCGGGAGTGGAGAGACCCAGTACTTC
>.|.|TRBJ2-4|TRBV6-2/TRBV6-3
CASSKAGVGIQYF
TGTGCCAGCAGCAAAGCCGGGGTCGGCATTCAGTACTTC